This T cell receptor (beta chain) is from a study of early T cells in non-severe SARS-CoV-2 infection (dated by TCRdb to the early 2020s). Turning to the overall study: Because TCR sequencing relied on bulk RNA taken from unsorted whole blood, pairing of alpha and beta chains was not possible.

This clonotype was seen repeatedly, ten times or more. Its antigen is not yet known. Qualities for individual bases were not recorded, and no much larger clone is one base off. What the work shows at the level of the full study, not this receptor alone: VDJdb matching was skewed toward anti-spike CD8 responses and likely underestimated virus-specific expansions, missing private and CD4 specificities.

From its cysteine to its phenylalanine, the CDR3 spans 13 amino acids. The only DNA kept is the CDR3, 39 bases in frame from the first base. Deletion took 1 base off V and 3 bases off J, with a span of 7 bases between the germline ends. CDR1 KGHSH and CDR2 LQKENI were looked up in the germline V gene. The study was a case-control design nested within a healthcare worker cohort in London, UK, with weekly nasopharyngeal swab PCR tests and blood sampling. Between 23 and 31 March 2020, the week of the UK lockdown, healthcare workers were enrolled and then followed up weekly for as long as 16 weeks. Receptor amplification or capture employed 5' RACE. TCRdb names NextSeq 500 as the instrument used. The TCR library protocol attached unique molecular identifiers to individual cDNA molecules to correct for sequencing error and PCR bias. Both TCR alpha and beta chains were sequenced, and tight co-correlation was observed between alpha and beta sequence abundances in each sample. Concerning the study's data processing: V gene, J gene and CDR3 annotation of TCR sequences was performed with Decombinator V4. TCRs were defined as expanded if a significant change between any two time points was detected under a Poisson model with p below 0.0001. TCR abundances were normalised to the total number of TCRs sequenced in each sample and reported as counts per million. TRAV1-2 paired with TRAJ12, TRAJ20 or TRAJ33 defined MAIT TCRs, while TRAV10 paired with TRAJ18 defined iNKT TCRs. VDJdb, accessed 1 November 2021, was searched for CMV, EBV and SARS-CoV-2 annotated TCRs, excluding TCRs annotated for multiple antigens. The public reads were quality trimmed at Q25 with fastp and then assembled into clones with MiXCR by TCRdb, keeping productive beta chains. When rows share a CDR3 protein, they turn into one entry using the most common DNA and genes. TCRdb's processing, not the study's, gives the V and J calls here. The sample table records 50,000 to 60,000 distinct CDR3 sequences; 6.2% of these occur just once. Of the sample, around 3.9% is held by the ten largest clones.

The receptor was isolated from an adult who was a healthcare worker with PCR-confirmed SARS-CoV-2 infection or an uninfected control (not recorded which). The sequenced material came from whole blood. Recombination joined TRBV18 with TRBJ2-7; a tentative D match to TRBD1 spans 5 bases. The CDR3 has the sequence CASSPRQSYEQYF. Here is the DNA: TGTGCCAGCTCACCACGACAGAGCTACGAGCAGTACTTC.